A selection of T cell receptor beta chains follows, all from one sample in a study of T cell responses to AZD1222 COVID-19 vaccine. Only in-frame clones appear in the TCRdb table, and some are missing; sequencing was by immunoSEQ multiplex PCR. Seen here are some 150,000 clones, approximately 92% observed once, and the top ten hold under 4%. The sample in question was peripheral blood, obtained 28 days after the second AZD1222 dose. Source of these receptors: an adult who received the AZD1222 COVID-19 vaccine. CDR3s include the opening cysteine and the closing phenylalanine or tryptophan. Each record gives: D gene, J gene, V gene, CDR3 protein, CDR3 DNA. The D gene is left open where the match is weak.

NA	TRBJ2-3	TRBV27	CASGYAWTEADTQYF	TGTGCCAGCGGTTATGCGTGGACAGAGGCAGATACGCAGTATTTT
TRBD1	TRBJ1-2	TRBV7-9	CASSPFGQDYGYTF	TGTGCCAGCAGCCCCTTCGGACAGGACTATGGCTACACCTTC
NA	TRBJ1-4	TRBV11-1	CASKLSGGRDEKLFF	TGTGCCAGCAAACTGAGTGGGGGCCGGGATGAAAAACTGTTTTTT
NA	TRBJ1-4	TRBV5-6	CASSWGHPATNEKLFF	TGTGCCAGCAGCTGGGGACACCCTGCAACTAATGAAAAACTGTTTTTT
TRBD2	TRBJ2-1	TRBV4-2	CASSQVSMSGGVYNEQFF	TGTGCCAGCAGCCAAGTTAGTATGAGCGGGGGGGTCTACAATGAGCAGTTCTTC
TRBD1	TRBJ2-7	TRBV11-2	CASSASGGVEQYF	TGTGCCAGCAGCGCCTCAGGGGGCGTCGAGCAGTACTTC
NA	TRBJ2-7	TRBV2	CASSALRGYEQYF	TGTGCCAGCAGTGCGCTCCGGGGGTACGAGCAGTACTTC
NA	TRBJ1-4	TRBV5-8	CASSLGTGGSTNEKLFF	TGTGCCAGCAGCCTAGGGACCGGCGGTTCAACTAATGAAAAACTGTTTTTT
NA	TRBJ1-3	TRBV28	CASTFGGTAGNTIYF	TGTGCCAGCACCTTCGGGGGGACCGCTGGAAACACCATATATTTT
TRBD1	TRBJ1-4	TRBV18	CASSPRDSATNEKLFF	TGTGCCAGCTCACCCCGGGACAGTGCAACTAATGAAAAACTGTTTTTT
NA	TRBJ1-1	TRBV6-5	CASSYRGRDMNTEAFF	TGTGCCAGCAGTTACCGGGGGCGGGACATGAACACTGAAGCTTTCTTT
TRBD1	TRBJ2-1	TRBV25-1	CASTGQGVGKYNEQFF	TGTGCCAGCACGGGACAGGGGGTGGGGAAGTACAATGAGCAGTTCTTC
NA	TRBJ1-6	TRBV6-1	CASSDSSPLHF	TGTGCCAGCAGTGATAGTTCACCCCTCCACTTT
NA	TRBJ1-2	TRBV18	CASSPPGVGGYGYTF	TGTGCCAGCTCACCACCTGGTGTCGGGGGGTATGGCTACACCTTC
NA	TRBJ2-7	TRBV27	CASSFGYNYEQYF	TGTGCCAGCAGTTTCGGCTATAACTACGAGCAGTACTTC
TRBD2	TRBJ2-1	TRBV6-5	CASSWTSGEYNEQFF	TGTGCCAGCAGTTGGACTAGCGGGGAGTACAATGAGCAGTTCTTC
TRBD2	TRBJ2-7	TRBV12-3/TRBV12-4	CASTSGRGEQYF	TGTGCAAGCACCAGCGGGAGGGGCGAGCAGTACTTC
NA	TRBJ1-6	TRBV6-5	CASRQTYNSPLHF	TGTGCCAGCAGACAGACCTATAATTCACCCCTCCACTTT
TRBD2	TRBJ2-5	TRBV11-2	CASSKGVAGIQETQYF	TGTGCCAGCAGCAAAGGGGTAGCGGGGATCCAAGAGACCCAGTACTTC
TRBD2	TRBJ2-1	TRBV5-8	CASSLVSSGSSEQFF	TGTGCCAGCAGCTTGGTGTCTAGCGGTTCCTCTGAGCAGTTCTTC
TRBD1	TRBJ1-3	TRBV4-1	CASSHTAGTGGSGNTIYF	TGCGCCAGCAGCCACACAGCGGGGACAGGGGGCTCTGGAAACACCATATATTTT
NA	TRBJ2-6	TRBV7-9	CASSDSGANVLTF	TGTGCCAGCAGCGACTCTGGGGCCAACGTCCTGACTTTC
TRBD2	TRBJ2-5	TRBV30	CAWSGGTSGGETQYF	TGTGCCTGGAGTGGCGGGACCTCCGGGGGGGAGACCCAGTACTTC
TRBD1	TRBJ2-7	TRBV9	CASSRDRGEQYF	TGTGCCAGCAGCCGTGACAGGGGAGAGCAGTACTTC